This TCR beta chain is drawn from a study of T cells in tuberculosis. Only in-frame clones appear in the TCRdb table, and some are missing; sequencing was by immunoSEQ multiplex PCR. The data contain more than 35,000 clones, nearly 95% of them singletons. The CDR3 is 13 residues long. The V gene's germline CDR1 is SGHTA and CDR2 FQGNSA. V lost 4 bases to trimming and J lost 2 bases, with 6 bases between them. The sequence derives from a donor between 10 and 35 years old with latent tuberculosis or without tuberculosis infection. The rearrangement uses TRBV7-2 and TRBJ1-5; D may be TRBD1 (6 bases). Sequenced: PBMCs. For the CDR3, the DNA is TGTGCCAGCAGCTACAGGGGCAATCAGCCCCAGCATTTT. Encoded protein: CASSYRGNQPQHF.